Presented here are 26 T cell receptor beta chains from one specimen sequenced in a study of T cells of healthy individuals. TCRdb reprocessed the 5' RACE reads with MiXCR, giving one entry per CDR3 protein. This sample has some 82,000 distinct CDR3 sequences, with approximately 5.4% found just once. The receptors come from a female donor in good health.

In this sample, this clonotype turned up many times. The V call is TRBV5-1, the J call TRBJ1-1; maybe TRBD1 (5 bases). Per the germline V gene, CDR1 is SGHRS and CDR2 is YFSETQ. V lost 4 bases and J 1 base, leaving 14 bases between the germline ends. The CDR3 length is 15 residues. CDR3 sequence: CASSVRVEPNTEAFF. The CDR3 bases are TGCGCCAGCAGCGTCAGGGTTGAGCCGAACACTGAAGCTTTCTTT.

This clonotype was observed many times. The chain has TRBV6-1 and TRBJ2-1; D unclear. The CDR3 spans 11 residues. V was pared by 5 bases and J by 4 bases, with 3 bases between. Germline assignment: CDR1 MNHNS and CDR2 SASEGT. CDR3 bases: TGTGCCAGCAGTATTTACAATGAGCAGTTCTTC. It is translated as CASSIYNEQFF.

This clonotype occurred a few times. The DNA of the CDR3 is TGTGCCAGCAGTTTCGGGGAAAACTATGGCTACACCTTC. This sequence encodes CASSFGENYGYTF. The rearrangement joins TRBV12-3 or TRBV12-4 to TRBJ1-2; no clear D. The V end was cut by 3 bases, the J end by 2 bases, with 7 bases between. The CDR3 is made up of 13 amino acids.

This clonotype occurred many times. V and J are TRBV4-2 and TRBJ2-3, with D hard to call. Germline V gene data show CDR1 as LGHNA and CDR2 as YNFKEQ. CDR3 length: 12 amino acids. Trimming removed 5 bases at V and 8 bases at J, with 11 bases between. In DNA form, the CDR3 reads TGTGCCAGCAGCAGGGCCCCCGGTACGCAGTATTTT. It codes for CASSRAPGTQYF.

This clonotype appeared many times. CDR3 amino acids: CSATRNNMNTEAFF. The CDR3 nucleotides are TGCAGTGCTACTCGGAACAACATGAACACTGAAGCTTTCTTT. The V call is TRBV20-1, the J call TRBJ1-1; D remains unclear. CDR1 and CDR2 (germline): DFQATT, SNEGSKA (reference sequence). The CDR3 is 14 residues long. Trimming left V 4 bases short and J 0 bases short, with 12 bases between.

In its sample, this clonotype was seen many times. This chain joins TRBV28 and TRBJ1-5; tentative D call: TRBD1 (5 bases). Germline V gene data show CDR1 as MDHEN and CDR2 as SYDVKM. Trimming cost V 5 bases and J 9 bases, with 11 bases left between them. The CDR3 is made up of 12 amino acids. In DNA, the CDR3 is TGTGCCAGCAGTCCCCCGAGGGGGCCCCAGCATTTT. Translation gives CASSPPRGPQHF.

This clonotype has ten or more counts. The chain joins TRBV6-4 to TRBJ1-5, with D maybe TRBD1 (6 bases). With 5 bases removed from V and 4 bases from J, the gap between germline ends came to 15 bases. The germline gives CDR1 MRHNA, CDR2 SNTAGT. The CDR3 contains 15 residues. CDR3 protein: CASSYLGTNNQPQHF. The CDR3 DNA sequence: TGTGCCAGCAGTTATTTGGGGACAAATAATCAGCCCCAGCATTTT.

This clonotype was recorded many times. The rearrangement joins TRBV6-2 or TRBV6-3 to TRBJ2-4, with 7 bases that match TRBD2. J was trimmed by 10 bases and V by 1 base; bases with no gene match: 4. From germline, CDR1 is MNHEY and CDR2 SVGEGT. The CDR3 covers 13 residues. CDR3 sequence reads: CASSYLQGGIQYF. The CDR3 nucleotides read TGTGCCAGCAGTTACTTGCAGGGAGGGATTCAGTACTTC.

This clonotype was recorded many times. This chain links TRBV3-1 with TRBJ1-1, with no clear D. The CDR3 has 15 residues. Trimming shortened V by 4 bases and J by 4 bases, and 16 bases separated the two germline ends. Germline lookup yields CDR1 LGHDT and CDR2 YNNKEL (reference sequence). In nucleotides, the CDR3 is TGTGCCAGCAGCCCTATCGGCGGGAGCGGCACTGAAGCTTTCTTT. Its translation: CASSPIGGSGTEAFF.

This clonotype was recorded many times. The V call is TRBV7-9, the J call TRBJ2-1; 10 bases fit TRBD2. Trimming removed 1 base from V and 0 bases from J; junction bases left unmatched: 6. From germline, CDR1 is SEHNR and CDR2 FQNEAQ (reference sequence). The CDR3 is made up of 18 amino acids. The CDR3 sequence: CASSLGRLAGTSYNEQFF. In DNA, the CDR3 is TGTGCCAGCAGCTTAGGAAGACTAGCGGGTACCTCCTACAATGAGCAGTTCTTC.

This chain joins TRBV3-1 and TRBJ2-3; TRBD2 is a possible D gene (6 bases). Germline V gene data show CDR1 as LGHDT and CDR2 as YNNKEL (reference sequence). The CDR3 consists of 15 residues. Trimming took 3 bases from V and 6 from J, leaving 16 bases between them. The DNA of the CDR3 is TGTGCCAGCAGCCATCGCCGCGAGAGCGGGGATACGCAGTATTTT. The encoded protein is CASSHRRESGDTQYF.

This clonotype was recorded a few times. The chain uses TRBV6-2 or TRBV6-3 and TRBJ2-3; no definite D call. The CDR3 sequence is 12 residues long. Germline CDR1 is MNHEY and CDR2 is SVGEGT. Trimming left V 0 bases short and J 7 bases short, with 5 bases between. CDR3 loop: CASSYSRNTQYF. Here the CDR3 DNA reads TGTGCCAGCAGTTACTCTCGGAATACGCAGTATTTT.

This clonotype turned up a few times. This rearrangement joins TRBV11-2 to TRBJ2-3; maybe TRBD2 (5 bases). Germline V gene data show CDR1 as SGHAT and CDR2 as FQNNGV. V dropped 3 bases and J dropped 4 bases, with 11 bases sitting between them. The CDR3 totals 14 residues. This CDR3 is CASSFDAGPDTQYF. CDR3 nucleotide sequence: TGTGCCAGCAGCTTCGATGCGGGTCCAGATACGCAGTATTTT.

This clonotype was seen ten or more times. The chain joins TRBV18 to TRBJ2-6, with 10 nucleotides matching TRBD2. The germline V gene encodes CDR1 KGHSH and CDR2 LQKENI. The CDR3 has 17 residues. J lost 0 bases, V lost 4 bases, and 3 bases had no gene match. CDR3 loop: CASSLRTSGSGANVLTF. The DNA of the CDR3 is TGTGCCAGCTCACTCCGGACTAGCGGCTCTGGGGCCAACGTCCTGACTTTC.

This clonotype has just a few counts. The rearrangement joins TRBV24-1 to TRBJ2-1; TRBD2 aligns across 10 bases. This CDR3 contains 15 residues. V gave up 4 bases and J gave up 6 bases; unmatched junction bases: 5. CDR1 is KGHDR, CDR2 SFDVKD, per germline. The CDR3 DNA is TGTGCCACCAGTGAGAGCGGGAGGGCCCGCAATGAGCAGTTCTTC. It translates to CATSESGRARNEQFF.

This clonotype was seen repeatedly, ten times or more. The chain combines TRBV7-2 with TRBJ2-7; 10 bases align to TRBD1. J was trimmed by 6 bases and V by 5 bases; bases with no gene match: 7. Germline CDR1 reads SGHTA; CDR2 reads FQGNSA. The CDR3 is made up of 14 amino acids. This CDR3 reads CASSRGTGVREQYF. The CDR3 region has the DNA TGTGCCAGCAGCCGGGGGACAGGGGTCCGCGAGCAGTACTTC.

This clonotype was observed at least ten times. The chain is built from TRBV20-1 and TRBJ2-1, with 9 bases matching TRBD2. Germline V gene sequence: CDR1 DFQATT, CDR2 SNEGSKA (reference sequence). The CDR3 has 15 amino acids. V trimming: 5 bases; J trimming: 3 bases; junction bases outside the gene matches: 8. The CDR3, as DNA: TGCAGTGCTGTTACCAGCGGGAGGAGCTACAATGAGCAGTTCTTC. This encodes CSAVTSGRSYNEQFF.

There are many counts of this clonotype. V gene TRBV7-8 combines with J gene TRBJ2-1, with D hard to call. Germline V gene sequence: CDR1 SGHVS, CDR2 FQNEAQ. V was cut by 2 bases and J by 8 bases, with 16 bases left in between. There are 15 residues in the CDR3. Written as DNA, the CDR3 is TGTGCCAGCAGCTTATGGGAAAGGGATAGATATGAGCAGTTCTTC. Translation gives CASSLWERDRYEQFF.

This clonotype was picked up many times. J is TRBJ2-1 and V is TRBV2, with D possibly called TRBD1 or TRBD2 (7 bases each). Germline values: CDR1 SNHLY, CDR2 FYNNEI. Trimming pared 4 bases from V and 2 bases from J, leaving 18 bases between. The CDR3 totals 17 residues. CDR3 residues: CASSGVGGGSTYNEQFF. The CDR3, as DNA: TGTGCCAGCAGTGGAGTAGGGGGCGGGAGCACCTACAATGAGCAGTTCTTC.

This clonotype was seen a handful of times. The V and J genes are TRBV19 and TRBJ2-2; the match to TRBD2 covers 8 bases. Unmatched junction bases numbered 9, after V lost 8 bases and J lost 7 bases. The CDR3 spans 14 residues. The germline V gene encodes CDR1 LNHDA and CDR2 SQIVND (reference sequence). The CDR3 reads CASLWAGGSGELFF. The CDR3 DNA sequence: TGTGCCAGTCTCTGGGCGGGAGGCAGCGGGGAGCTGTTTTTT.

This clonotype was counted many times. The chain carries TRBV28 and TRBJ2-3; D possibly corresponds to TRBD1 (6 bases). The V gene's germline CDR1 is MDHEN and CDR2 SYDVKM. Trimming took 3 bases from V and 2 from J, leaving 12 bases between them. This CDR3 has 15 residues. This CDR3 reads CASSFQDSYTDTQYF. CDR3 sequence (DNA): TGTGCCAGCAGTTTTCAGGACAGTTACACAGATACGCAGTATTTT.

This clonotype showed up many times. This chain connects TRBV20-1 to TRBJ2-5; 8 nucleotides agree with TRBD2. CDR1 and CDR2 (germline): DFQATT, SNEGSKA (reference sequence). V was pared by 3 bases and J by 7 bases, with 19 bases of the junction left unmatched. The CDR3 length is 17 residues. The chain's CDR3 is CSASSVSAGGPMGTQYF. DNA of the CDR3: TGCAGTGCTAGTAGCGTTTCGGCGGGAGGCCCAATGGGGACCCAGTACTTC.

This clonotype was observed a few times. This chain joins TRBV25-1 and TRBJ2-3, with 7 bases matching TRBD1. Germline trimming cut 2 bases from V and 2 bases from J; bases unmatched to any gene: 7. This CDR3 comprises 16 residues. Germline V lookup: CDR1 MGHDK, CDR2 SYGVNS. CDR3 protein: CASSEPGQSFTDTQYF. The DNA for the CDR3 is TGTGCCAGCAGTGAACCGGGACAGTCATTCACAGATACGCAGTATTTT.

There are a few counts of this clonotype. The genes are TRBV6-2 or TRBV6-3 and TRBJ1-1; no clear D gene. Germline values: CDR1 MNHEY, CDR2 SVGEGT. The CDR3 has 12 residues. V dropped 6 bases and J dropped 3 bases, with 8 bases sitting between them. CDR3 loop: CASSTPYTEAFF. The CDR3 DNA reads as TGTGCCAGCAGCACCCCGTACACTGAAGCTTTCTTT.

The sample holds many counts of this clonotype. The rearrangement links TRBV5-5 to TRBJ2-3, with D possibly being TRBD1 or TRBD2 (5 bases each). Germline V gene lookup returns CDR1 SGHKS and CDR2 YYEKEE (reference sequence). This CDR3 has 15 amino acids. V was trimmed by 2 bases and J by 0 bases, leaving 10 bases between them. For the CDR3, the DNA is TGTGCCAGCAGCTTTTCAGGGACGAGCACAGATACGCAGTATTTT. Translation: CASSFSGTSTDTQYF.

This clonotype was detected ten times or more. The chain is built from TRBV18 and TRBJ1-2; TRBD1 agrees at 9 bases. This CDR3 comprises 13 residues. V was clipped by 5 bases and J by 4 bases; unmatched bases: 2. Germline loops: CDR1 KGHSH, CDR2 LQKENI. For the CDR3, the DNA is TGTGCCAGCTCAGCGGGACAGGGCTATGGCTACACCTTC. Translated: CASSAGQGYGYTF. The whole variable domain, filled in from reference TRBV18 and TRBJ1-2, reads NAGVMQNPRHLVRRRGQEARLRCSPMKGHSHVYWYRQLPEEGLKFMVYLQKENIIDESGMPKERFSAEFPKEGPSILRIQQVVRGDSAAYFCASSAGQGYGYTFGSGTRLTVV.